This TCR beta chain was captured in a study of blood T cell repertoires in COVID-19. Study-level background: The cDNA or gDNA used as material had been derived from T cells, B-cell-depleted T cells, or PBMCs.

V lost 5 bases, J lost 6 bases, and 10 bases lay in between. Per germline, CDR1 DFQATT and CDR2 SNEGSKA (reference sequence). The CDR3 has 11 residues. Authors' data handling: Amplified reference gene primers provided the basis for estimating nucleated cell counts. TCRdb's copy holds only in-frame clones and misses some; the assay was immunoSEQ multiplex PCR. V and J calls and clone size are given by that table; D and trimming were obtained from the DNA. This sample yields a few hundred thousand clones, of which under 90% are seen a single time; around 1.9% belongs to the top ten. This TCR came from a woman aged 30 to 39 with COVID-19, enrolled during active disease. The specimen was peripheral blood. The chain joins TRBV20-1 to TRBJ1-1, with a possible D match to TRBD1 (6 bases). CDR3 DNA sequence: TGCAGTGCTCACAGGGTTTCTGAAGCTTTCTTT. Its protein is CSAHRVSEAFF.